Described below is a single T cell receptor beta chain sequence and its context. Loaded into unsorted PBMC replicate PCRs was about 300 ng DNA, 25,000 to 30,000 T cell genomes. Produced via immunoSEQ multiplex PCR; TCRdb's table is partial and in-frame only. The table has nearly 500,000 clones, 70% to 80% seen once. The data belong to a study of shared clonotypes between healthy human individuals. The wider study: Donors, aged 18 to 49, were a couple of women and three men.

After removal of 6 bases from V and 2 bases from J, the junction contained 6 bases not matched to a gene. Germline values: CDR1 KGHSH, CDR2 LQKENI. The CDR3 consists of 14 residues. The V call is TRBV18, the J call TRBJ2-7; 8 bases are a match to TRBD1. Sequenced: PBMCs. This clonotype originated in a woman aged 40 to 50 in good health. Some clones in this sample may be carry-over from other donors' samples. The CDR3 nucleotides read TGTGCCAGCTCCGCCGGACAGGGCACCTACGAGCAGTACTTC. It yields the protein CASSAGQGTYEQYF.